This T cell receptor (beta chain) emerged from a study of cytomegalovirus exposure and HLA in healthy donors. Study conclusions and caveats: The authors assumed roughly uniform sequencing depth across donors for presence/absence analyses. Rarity characterized most TCR sequences, yet some public TCRs appeared in many donors. Being productive about 87% or about 30% of the time was typical of most TCR beta V segments in an earlier analysis. One cluster of highly shared sequence variants probably arose as a sequencing artifact.

This clone has just a few counts. Its antigen is still unknown. 13 Jbeta primers and 60 Vbeta primers were used for the PCR. TCRdb keeps only in-frame clones here, not all; method: immunoSEQ multiplex PCR. The sample shows 100,000 to 150,000 clones, under 85% of them seen only once. CDR1 SGHRS and CDR2 YFSETQ come from the germline V gene. Between the trimmed V and J ends, which lost 4 bases and 5 bases, there was a span of 15 bases. The CDR3 runs to 14 residues. The chain uses TRBV5-1 and TRBJ1-2; D may be TRBD1 (6 bases). The clonotype was recovered from a woman in her 50s in good health and CMV-seropositive. The sequenced sample was PBMCs. The CDR3 loop is CASSERTEGYGYTF. In DNA form, the CDR3 reads TGCGCCAGCAGCGAACGGACAGAAGGATATGGCTACACCTTC.